The TCR beta chain described here comes from a study of T cells in Graves' hyperthyroidism and ophthalmopathy. The germline gives CDR1 MDHEN, CDR2 SYDVKM. The CDR3 extends over 16 amino acids. V was cut by 6 bases and J by 2 bases, with 14 bases left in between. Orbital computed tomography and thyroid ultrasound, together with serum TRAb and thyroxine and clinical symptoms, were used for diagnoses. RNA transcripts served as the template for amplifying TCR beta CDR3 regions. First-round RT-PCR of the TCR CDR3 relied on the HTBI primer set. One entry per CDR3 protein results from TCRdb running MiXCR on the multiplex PCR reads. This sample carries 300,000 to 500,000 distinct CDR3 sequences, just under 15% of them seen once, and the ten largest clones take over 25%. This clonotype was counted many times.

The TCR was taken from a woman younger than 45 with Graves' hyperthyroidism. The specimen sequenced was blood. V is TRBV28 and J is TRBJ2-6; D may be TRBD1 (5 bases). For the CDR3, the DNA is TGTGCCAGCAGGGACCAGGTGGGGCCTGGGGCCAACGTCCTGACTTTC. This codes for CASRDQVGPGANVLTF. Together with reference TRBV28 and TRBJ2-6, the CDR3 gives the full variable domain: DVKVTQSSRYLVKRTGEKVFLECVQDMDHENMFWYRQDPGLGLRLIYFSYDVKMKEKGDIPEGYSVSREKKERFSLILESASTNQTSMYLCASRDQVGPGANVLTFGAGSRLTVL.